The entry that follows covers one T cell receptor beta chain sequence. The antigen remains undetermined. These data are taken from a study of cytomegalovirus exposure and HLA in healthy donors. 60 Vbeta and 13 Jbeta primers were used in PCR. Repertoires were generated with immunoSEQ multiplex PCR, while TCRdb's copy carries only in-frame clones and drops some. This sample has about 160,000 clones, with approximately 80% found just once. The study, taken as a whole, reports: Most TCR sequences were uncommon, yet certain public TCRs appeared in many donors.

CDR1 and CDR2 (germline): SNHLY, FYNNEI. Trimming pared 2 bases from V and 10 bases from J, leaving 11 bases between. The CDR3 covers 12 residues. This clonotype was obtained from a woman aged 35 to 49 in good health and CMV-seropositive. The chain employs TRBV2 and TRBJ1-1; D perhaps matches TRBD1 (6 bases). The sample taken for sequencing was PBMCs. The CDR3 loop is CASSELPRGAFF. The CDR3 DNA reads TGTGCCAGCAGTGAACTTCCCAGGGGAGCTTTCTTT.